One T cell receptor (beta chain) is described in this entry. No antigen is known for it. The donors were in the approximately 120-subject validation cohort; that cohort was separate from the roughly 700-subject first cohort. Germline CDR1 GTSNPN, CDR2 SVGIG (reference sequence). The CDR3 is 15 residues long. V lost 4 bases to trimming and J lost 6 bases, with 21 bases between them. This specimen comes from a study of cytomegalovirus exposure and HLA in healthy donors. On the study more broadly: The 110 or so validation repertoires used the same platform as the 550 to 750 first-cohort repertoires, a later analysis reported. Study-level points and caveats: Rare TCR sequences dominated, though some public TCRs recurred in many donors.

Clones were sequenced by immunoSEQ multiplex PCR, and TCRdb holds only the in-frame ones, with some missing. The sample yields 220,000 or so clones, 80% to 85% seen once. Material: PBMCs. The chain links TRBV30 to TRBJ1-2, with D hard to call. This TCR was recovered from a woman aged 25 to 39 in good health and CMV-seropositive. The CDR3 reads CAWIPRLIQLDGYTF. The CDR3 nucleotides read TGTGCCTGGATCCCCCGACTCATACAACTAGATGGCTACACCTTC. The full variable domain, its missing parts supplied by reference TRBV30 and TRBJ1-2, is SQTIHQWPATLVQPVGSPLSLECTVEGTSNPNLYWYRQAAGRGLQLLFYSVGIGQISSEVPQNLSASRPQDRQFILSSKKLLLSDSGFYLCAWIPRLIQLDGYTFGSGTRLTVV.